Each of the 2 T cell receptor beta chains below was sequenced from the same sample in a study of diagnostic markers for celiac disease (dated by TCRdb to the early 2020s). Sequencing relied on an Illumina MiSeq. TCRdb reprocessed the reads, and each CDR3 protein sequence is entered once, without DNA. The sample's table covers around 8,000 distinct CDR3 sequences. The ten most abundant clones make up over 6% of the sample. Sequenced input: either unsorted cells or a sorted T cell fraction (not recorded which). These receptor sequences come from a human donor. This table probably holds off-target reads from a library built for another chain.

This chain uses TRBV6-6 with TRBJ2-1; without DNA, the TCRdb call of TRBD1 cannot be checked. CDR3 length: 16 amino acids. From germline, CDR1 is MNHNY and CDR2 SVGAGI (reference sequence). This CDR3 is CASRPQFPPGGTEQFF.

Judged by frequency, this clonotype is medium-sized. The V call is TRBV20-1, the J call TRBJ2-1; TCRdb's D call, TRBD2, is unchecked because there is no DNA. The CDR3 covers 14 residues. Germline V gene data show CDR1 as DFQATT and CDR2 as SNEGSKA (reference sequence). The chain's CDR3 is CSGTLAAAYNEQFF.